This T cell receptor beta chain is drawn from a study of blood T cell repertoires in COVID-19. At the level of the study: Spain, Italy and the United States supplied samples that represented acute and convalescent COVID-19. Nucleic acid was either cDNA or gDNA, and it came from T cells, B-cell-depleted T cells, or PBMCs.

The V segment lost 10 bases and the J segment 3 bases; nucleotides outside the gene matches: 12. This CDR3 has 14 residues. CDR1 is LNHDA, CDR2 SQIVND, per germline (reference sequence). Generated by immunoSEQ multiplex PCR, the TCRdb table keeps only in-frame clones and is missing some. The profile shows over 60,000 clones, around 89% of them singletons. The receptor comes from a woman over 75 with active COVID-19. The chain uses TRBV19 and TRBJ2-7; 7 bases map to TRBD1. Source material: peripheral blood. This CDR3 is CATAPQNRGYEQYF. The CDR3 nucleotides read TGTGCCACCGCTCCCCAAAACAGGGGCTACGAGCAGTACTTC.